This TCR beta chain was documented in a study of patients and donors after allogeneic stem cell transplantation. TCRdb reprocessed the RT-PCR reads with MiXCR, giving one entry per CDR3 protein. The profile shows hundreds of thousands of distinct CDR3 sequences, approximately 16% of them singletons. The ends lost 8 bases at V and 6 bases at J; junction bases unmatched: 3. The CDR3 covers 12 residues. The germline gives CDR1 MNHEY, CDR2 SVGAGI. The sequence was collected from a human donor who was either an allogeneic HSCT recipient or a stem cell or donor lymphocyte infusion donor (not recorded which). It is not recorded whose cells these are; they may come from a transplant donor. The chain joins TRBV6-5 to TRBJ2-3; 9 bases are a match to TRBD1. The specimen sequenced was blood, either unsorted or a sorted T cell fraction (not recorded which). The CDR3 DNA reads as TGTGCCAGCGGGACAGGGTTGGATACGCAGTATTTT. This sequence encodes CASGTGLDTQYF.